This is a list of T cell receptor beta chains from one sample in a study of technical replicates of blood from four donors. Method: immunoSEQ multiplex PCR; TCRdb's copy keeps in-frame clones and lacks some. The sample includes about 84,000 clones, 93% seen only once; the top ten take 0.24%. Sample: T cells isolated from PBMCs. All receptors come from a human donor in good health. CDR3s include the opening cysteine and the closing phenylalanine or tryptophan. A D gene is named only where the DNA matches it firmly. Clone size appears in some rows only: once, few, many, or a class for an expanded clone.

V gene,D gene,clone size,J gene,CDR3 protein,CDR3 DNA
TRBV19,TRBD2,.,TRBJ2-5,CANLPGLAGDGGRETQYF,TGTGCCAACTTACCGGGACTAGCGGGAGATGGAGGGCGAGAGACCCAGTACTTC
TRBV6-5,TRBD1,.,TRBJ2-1,CASSDQGDSYNEQFF,TGTGCCAGCAGCGACCAGGGGGACTCCTACAATGAGCAGTTCTTC
TRBV6-5,TRBD2,.,TRBJ2-7,CASRTIAGAVYF,TGTGCCAGCAGAACCATAGCGGGAGCTGTCTACTTC
TRBV5-4,TRBD1,once,TRBJ2-7,CASSGTGTDYEQYF,TGTGCCAGCAGCGGAACCGGGACAGACTACGAGCAGTACTTC
TRBV7-3,.,.,TRBJ1-6,CASSLTGGTYNSPLHF,TGTGCCAGCAGCTTAACCGGGGGGACCTATAATTCACCCCTCCACTTT
TRBV6-5,TRBD2,.,TRBJ2-5,CATRLADQETQYF,TGTGCCACCAGACTAGCGGATCAAGAGACCCAGTACTTC
TRBV6-5,.,.,TRBJ1-2,CASSPKGVYGYTF,TGTGCCAGCAGCCCCAAGGGGGTCTATGGCTACACCTTC
TRBV4-1,.,.,TRBJ2-5,CASSRGTQETQYF,TGCGCCAGCAGCCGAGGGACTCAGGAGACCCAGTACTTC
TRBV2,TRBD1,.,TRBJ1-1,CASSALQGILSTEAFF,TGTGCCAGCAGTGCCTTACAGGGGATTTTATCCACTGAAGCTTTCTTT
TRBV5-1,TRBD1,.,TRBJ2-3,CASSLEGGSADTQYF,TGCGCCAGCAGCTTGGAAGGGGGCTCCGCAGATACGCAGTATTTT
TRBV6-5,TRBD1,.,TRBJ1-6,CASRLDRENSPLHF,TGTGCCAGCAGGCTGGACAGGGAAAATTCACCCCTCCACTTT
TRBV6-5,.,.,TRBJ2-1,CASSLQVPNYNEQFF,TGTGCCAGCAGTCTACAGGTCCCCAACTACAATGAGCAGTTCTTC
TRBV7-9,.,.,TRBJ2-3,CASSLVAATDTQYF,TGTGCCAGCAGCTTAGTGGCGGCCACAGATACGCAGTATTTT
TRBV7-8,TRBD1,once,TRBJ2-7,CASSFRRARGPSYEQYF,TGTGCCAGCAGCTTTCGTCGCGCCAGGGGGCCCTCCTACGAGCAGTACTTC
TRBV4-1,.,.,TRBJ1-1,CASSQVRGGGNTEAFF,TGCGCCAGCAGCCAAGTGCGGGGCGGCGGGAACACTGAAGCTTTCTTT
TRBV28,TRBD2,once,TRBJ2-1,CASSLRRGGPNEQFF,TGTGCCAGCAGCCTCCGGCGGGGGGGGCCGAATGAGCAGTTCTTC
TRBV6-5,.,.,TRBJ2-7,CASSLRDTTSYEQYF,TGTGCCAGCAGTCTCCGGGACACAACCTCCTACGAGCAGTACTTC
TRBV6-5,.,.,TRBJ1-2,CASSEGGNGYTF,TGTGCCAGCTCTGAGGGTGGGAATGGCTACACCTTC
TRBV9,TRBD1,.,TRBJ2-4,CASSPTGTGGAPTKNIQYF,TGTGCCAGCAGTCCAACCGGGACAGGGGGCGCCCCGACCAAAAACATTCAGTACTTC
TRBV7-6,TRBD2,.,TRBJ2-7,CASSLSSTSGYNYEQYF,TGTGCCAGCAGCTTATCCTCTACTAGCGGATACAACTACGAGCAGTACTTC
TRBV15,.,.,TRBJ1-1,CATSRARSNTEAFF,TGTGCCACCAGCAGAGCGCGGTCGAACACTGAAGCTTTCTTT
TRBV6-5,.,.,TRBJ2-1,CASSTLEGIGVF,TGTGCCAGCAGTACTCTGGAAGGGATCGGGGTCTTC
TRBV18,TRBD1,.,TRBJ2-2,CASSLRGLTGELFF,TGTGCCAGCTCACTCAGGGGGCTGACCGGGGAGCTGTTTTTT
TRBV29-1,.,once,TRBJ2-7,CSVVGAHYEQYF,TGCAGCGTCGTAGGGGCTCACTACGAGCAGTACTTC
TRBV19,.,once,TRBJ1-1,CASRRPGNTEAFF,TGTGCCAGTAGACGCCCGGGGAACACTGAAGCTTTCTTT
TRBV4-1,TRBD2,.,TRBJ2-5,CASSLLSGAQETQYF,TGCGCCAGCAGCCTACTTAGCGGGGCTCAAGAGACCCAGTACTTC
TRBV7-3,.,.,TRBJ1-6,CASSLLTGNSPLHF,TGTGCCAGCAGCTTACTAACAGGAAATTCACCCCTCCACTTT
TRBV29-1,.,.,TRBJ1-4,CSAISTGNEKLFF,TGCAGCGCGATTTCGACCGGGAATGAAAAACTGTTTTTT
TRBV6-6,TRBD2,.,TRBJ2-7,CASSYSAGGRSYEQYF,TGTGCCAGCAGTTACTCAGCGGGGGGCCGTTCCTACGAGCAGTACTTC
TRBV4-2,TRBD2,.,TRBJ2-1,CASRPAGLGDNEQFF,TGTGCCAGCAGACCTGCAGGACTAGGTGACAATGAGCAGTTCTTC
TRBV11-2,TRBD1,.,TRBJ2-7,CASRDPGQLYEQYF,TGTGCCAGCAGGGATCCGGGACAGCTCTACGAGCAGTACTTC
TRBV27,TRBD2,.,TRBJ2-1,CASSPYSGSFNEQFF,TGTGCCAGCAGTCCCTATAGCGGGAGCTTCAATGAGCAGTTCTTC
TRBV4-1,TRBD1,.,TRBJ2-7,CASSQGAGGYEQYF,TGCGCCAGCAGCCAAGGGGCAGGGGGCTACGAGCAGTACTTC
TRBV12-1,.,.,TRBJ2-3,CASSFWQGTDTQYF,TGTGCCAGCAGCTTTTGGCAGGGCACAGATACGCAGTATTTT
TRBV7-8,TRBD2,.,TRBJ2-2,CASSSMASGSVTGELFF,TGTGCCAGCAGTTCCATGGCTAGCGGGAGTGTTACAGGGGAGCTGTTTTTT
TRBV7-6,.,.,TRBJ1-2,CASSARSNYGYTF,TGTGCCAGCAGCGCGAGATCTAACTATGGCTACACCTTC
TRBV4-1,TRBD1,.,TRBJ1-5,CASSQEDWAGQGGSYQPQHF,TGCGCCAGCAGCCAAGAAGACTGGGCGGGACAGGGGGGGAGTTATCAGCCCCAGCATTTT
TRBV20-1,.,.,TRBJ1-1,CSAQGSTEAFF,TGCAGTGCCCAGGGATCCACTGAAGCTTTCTTT
TRBV18,.,.,TRBJ2-5,CASSPIQGEETQYF,TGTGCCAGCTCACCCATACAGGGCGAAGAGACCCAGTACTTC
TRBV10-3,TRBD2,once,TRBJ2-1,CAISEWTSNEQFF,TGTGCCATCAGTGAGTGGACTAGCAATGAGCAGTTCTTC
TRBV27,.,.,TRBJ1-2,CASSFAGSSIGYTF,TGTGCCAGCAGTTTCGCAGGATCTTCTATTGGCTACACCTTC
TRBV28,.,once,TRBJ2-7,CASTLGHSTYEQYF,TGTGCCAGCACCCTGGGACACTCTACCTACGAGCAGTACTTC
TRBV2,.,many,TRBJ1-4,CASQGAGEKLFF,TGTGCCTCGCAAGGGGCAGGAGAAAAACTGTTTTTT
TRBV5-1,.,.,TRBJ2-7,CASSLKPMSVFSYEQYF,TGCGCCAGCAGCTTGAAACCGATGAGCGTATTCTCCTACGAGCAGTACTTC
TRBV10-3,.,.,TRBJ1-2,CAISDQDRGYGYTF,TGTGCCATCAGTGATCAGGACAGAGGCTATGGCTACACCTTC
TRBV6-1,.,.,TRBJ1-4,CASSAPEGDGFEKLFF,TGTGCCAGCAGTGCTCCTGAGGGGGATGGCTTTGAAAAACTGTTTTTT
TRBV27,.,.,TRBJ2-7,CASSLNPSTRAYEQYF,TGTGCCAGCAGTTTAAACCCTTCGACTCGGGCCTACGAGCAGTACTTC
TRBV15,.,.,TRBJ1-1,CATRKGTEAFF,TGTGCCACCCGTAAGGGGACTGAAGCTTTCTTT
TRBV5-6,.,.,TRBJ2-3,CASSPFAGADTQYF,TGTGCCAGCAGCCCCTTCGCCGGGGCAGATACGCAGTATTTT
TRBV6-5,.,.,TRBJ2-3,CASSYVGGGDTQYF,TGTGCCAGCAGTTACGTGGGAGGTGGAGATACGCAGTATTTT
TRBV14,.,once,TRBJ1-5,CASSRQGNQPQHF,TGTGCCAGCAGCCGACAGGGCAATCAGCCCCAGCATTTT